This TCR beta chain comes out of a study of shared clonotypes between healthy human individuals (dated by TCRdb to 2020 to 2021). In terms of the full investigation: The cohort comprised a couple of women and three men aged 18 to 49 years. To estimate repertoire size and how much clonotype sharing occurs between individuals, the study deeply sequenced the blood TCR repertoires of roughly 5 healthy adults. Libraries were prepared and TCR repertoires were sequenced by different laboratories using diverse techniques, in order to increase sequencing depth and limit assay-specific biases. Between about 0.85 and 8.9 billion PBMCs per donor were obtained by leukapheresis.

Using the deep immunoSEQ assay, TCR CDR3 regions were amplified from genomic DNA by multiplex PCR. Genomic DNA extracted from each cell subset was distributed evenly over all wells of several immunoSEQ 96-well plates, and each plate served as one replicate. Each replicate PCR for unsorted PBMC received around 330 ng genomic DNA, equal to tens of thousands of T cell genomes. Genomic DNA from unsorted PBMC was sequenced over ten immunoSEQ deep assay plates. Purified libraries were measured with a Qubit 3.0 fluorometer, size-checked on a Bioanalyzer 2100, and measured again with the KAPA Library Quantification kit. Every immunoSEQ 96-well plate was sequenced on a dedicated single-read 150-cycle Illumina NextSeq 550 flow cell. Under the source paper's analysis protocol: Because the immunoSEQ output included only junctional sequences and no quality scores, the filtering could not be the same as the filtering used for full-length reads. Sequences were annotated with PyIR, a Python wrapper for IgBLAST v1.9, using IMGT germline references to assign V/J genes and CDR3. Reads were removed for weak V/J assignments (E-value above 1e-6), missing CDR3, stop codons, out-of-frame junctions, or ambiguous translated residues. V3J clonotypes were defined as sequences sharing an identical inferred V gene, J gene, and CDR3 amino acid sequence. To compute the percentage overlap between repertoires, the number of shared unique clonotypes was divided by the size of the smaller repertoire. Repertoire richness was assessed with RTK rarefaction, the Chao1 estimator, and Recon v2.1 estimates of unobserved clonotypes. TCRdb mirrors the immuneACCESS table, restricted to in-frame sequences. Some clones are absent from its copies; in checked studies, under half trace to an unresolved V gene, and the reason for the others is unknown. That table is the source of V, J and clone size, and D and trimming were worked out from the DNA. This sample is represented by some 490,000 clones; approximately 80% of them were singletons. About 12% of the sample is taken by the ten largest.

This clone was counted only a few times. Its antigen has not been determined. No base qualities exist here, and no much larger clone lies one base off it. Beyond this particular receptor, the publication reports: Pairwise subsampling led to the expectation that sequencing depth would affect the degree of clonotype sharing among donors. Because the study included only a small number of donors, the genetic and exposure-history diversity represented was limited. Only blood was sampled, and tissue TCR repertoires likely differ from those in blood.

CDR1 and CDR2, per the germline V gene, are LGHNA and YNFKEQ. Reading from cysteine to phenylalanine, the CDR3 counts 16 amino acids. The kept DNA is CDR3 alone, 48 bases in frame from the first base. V sheds 1 base and J sheds 3 bases, leaving 16 bases between their ends. The donors were healthy, HIV-negative adults with no recently reported acute infections or vaccinations. Every donor was a Caucasian adult residing in Nashville, Tennessee, USA. For unsorted samples, about 90 million PBMCs were counted and genomic DNA was extracted with the QIAamp DNA Blood Mini kit. After blood collection by leukapheresis, PBMCs were isolated using Ficoll-Histopaque density gradient centrifugation and then cryopreserved in the vapor phase of liquid nitrogen.

Recombination linked TRBV4-2 to TRBJ2-7; TRBD1 is a weak D gene call, 6 bases matching. The receptor's source is a woman in her forties in good health. Some clones in this sample may be carry-over from other donors' samples. Sequenced: PBMCs. At the DNA level, the sequence is TGTGCCAGCAGCCAAGGGACAGAAGATAGGGGCTACGAGCAGTACTTC. Its amino acids are CASSQGTEDRGYEQYF.